This T cell receptor (beta chain) was obtained from a study of blood T cell repertoires in COVID-19. Study-level background: Acute and convalescent COVID-19 specimens originated in the United States, Italy and Spain. PBMCs, B-cell-depleted T cells, or T cells were the source of the cDNA or gDNA that made up the material.

CDR3 length: 16 residues. Per germline, CDR1 MDHEN and CDR2 SYDVKM. The V and J ends lost 2 bases and 10 bases, in that order; junction bases with no gene match: 11. TCRdb keeps only in-frame clones here, not all; method: immunoSEQ multiplex PCR. The sample carries about 190,000 clones, around 80% recorded once. This receptor was obtained from a woman in her 50s with acute or convalescent COVID-19. V is TRBV28 and J is TRBJ1-6; 7 bases fit TRBD1. The sample taken for sequencing was peripheral blood. The CDR3 here is CASSLPQTGSRSPLHF. CDR3 nucleotides: TGTGCCAGCAGTTTACCCCAGACAGGGAGTAGGTCACCCCTCCACTTT.